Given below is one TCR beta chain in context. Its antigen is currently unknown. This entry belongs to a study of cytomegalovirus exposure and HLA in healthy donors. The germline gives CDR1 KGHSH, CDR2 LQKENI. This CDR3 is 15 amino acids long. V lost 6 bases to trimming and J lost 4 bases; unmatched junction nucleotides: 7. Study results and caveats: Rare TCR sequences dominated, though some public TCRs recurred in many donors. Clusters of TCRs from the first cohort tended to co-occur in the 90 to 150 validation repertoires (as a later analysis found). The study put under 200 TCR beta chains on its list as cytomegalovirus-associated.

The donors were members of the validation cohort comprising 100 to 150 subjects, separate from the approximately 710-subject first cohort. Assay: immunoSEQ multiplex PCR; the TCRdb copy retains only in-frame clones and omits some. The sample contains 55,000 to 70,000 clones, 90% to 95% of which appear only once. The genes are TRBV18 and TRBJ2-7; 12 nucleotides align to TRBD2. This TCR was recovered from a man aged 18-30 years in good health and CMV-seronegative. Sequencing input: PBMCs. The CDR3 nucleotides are TGTGCCAGCTCTCCGGGACTAGCGGGCGTTTACGAGCAGTACTTC. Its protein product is CASSPGLAGVYEQYF.